These T cell receptor beta chains were read from a single sample in a study of PD-1 blockade in mismatch repair-deficient tumors. Antigens for these TCRs are unknown. Data came from immunoSEQ multiplex PCR; TCRdb stores just in-frame clones and leaves some out. In the table there are some 16,000 clones, about four fifths of which are singletons. The input for sequencing was cells cultured in vitro, taken from a patient treated with pembrolizumab. All receptors come from an adult with mismatch repair-deficient cancer. Both conserved end residues are part of each CDR3. The order of the fields is D gene, clone size, J gene, CDR3 length, V gene, CDR3 DNA, CDR3 protein. D genes are given only for firm matches. The size entry is marked missing in some rows and otherwise reads once, few, many or a size class.

>-|-|TRBJ1-2|14|TRBV6-1
TGTGCCAGCAGTGAAGCCGACAGGCGCTCGGGCTACACCTTC
CASSEADRRSGYTF
>-|-|TRBJ1-5|11|TRBV20-1
TGCAGTGCTAAGACAGGCCCGCCCCAGCATTTT
CSAKTGPPQHF
>TRBD1|once|TRBJ2-1|15|TRBV7-9
TGTGCCAGCAGCTTAGCCGGACAGGGGTGGGATGAGCAGTTCTTC
CASSLAGQGWDEQFF
>-|-|TRBJ1-2|14|TRBV15
TGTGCCACCAGCAGTGGTACGGGGGGAAATGGCTACACCTTC
CATSSGTGGNGYTF
>-|-|TRBJ2-5|15|TRBV15
TGTGCCACCAGCAGAGATCCGTCCGGGCAAGAGACCCAGTACTTC
CATSRDPSGQETQYF
>-|-|TRBJ1-4|13|TRBV28
TGTGCCAGCAGTGACGCCCGTAATGAAAAACTGTTTTTT
CASSDARNEKLFF
>-|-|TRBJ2-2|14|TRBV7-9
TGTGCCAGCGAGCAGCAAGGGTTCACCGGGGAGCTGTTTTTT
CASEQQGFTGELFF
>-|-|TRBJ2-7|14|TRBV7-3
TGTGCCAGCAGCCCCGGCGGTAGGCCCCACGAGCAGTACTTC
CASSPGGRPHEQYF
>TRBD1|-|TRBJ2-1|15|TRBV7-2
TGTGCCAGCAGCTTTCTGGACAGGGGGCTTAATGAGCAGTTCTTC
CASSFLDRGLNEQFF
>-|-|TRBJ2-1|14|TRBV5-1
TGCGCCAGCAGCTTAAACGAGAGGGCAAATGAGCAGTTCTTC
CASSLNERANEQFF
>-|-|TRBJ1-2|13|TRBV5-1
TGCGCCAGCCAACTCCAAAACGGGTATGGCTACACCTTC
CASQLQNGYGYTF
>TRBD2|-|TRBJ2-1|15|TRBV9
TGTGCCAGCACCCCGGGGGGTGTCCCCTACAATGAGCAGTTCTTC
CASTPGGVPYNEQFF
>-|few|TRBJ1-1|16|TRBV21-1
TGTGCCAGCAGCTCTGAGGGGGCGGCCCTGAACACTGAAGCTTTCTTT
CASSSEGAALNTEAFF
>-|-|TRBJ1-2|18|TRBV14
TGTGCCAGCAGCCAAGGTGGTGCTACGGCATTTCTTTTTCGCGGCTACACCTTC
CASSQGGATAFLFRGYTF
>TRBD1|-|TRBJ1-4|16|TRBV7-9
TGTGCCAGCAGCTTACTCGACAGGGGTGCTAATGAAAAACTGTTTTTT
CASSLLDRGANEKLFF
>TRBD2|-|TRBJ2-3|16|TRBV5-1
TGCGCCAGCAGCTTGGGGACTAGCGGGGACACAGATACGCAGTATTTT
CASSLGTSGDTDTQYF
>TRBD2|once|TRBJ2-1|16|TRBV10-3
TGTGCCATCAGTGAGTCGGGCGGGACTACGTACAATGAGCAGTTCTTC
CAISESGGTTYNEQFF
>-|once|TRBJ1-1|13|TRBV7-8
TGTGCCAGCAGCTTTTTCGTGCGGAGTGAAGCTTTCTTT
CASSFFVRSEAFF
>TRBD2|-|TRBJ2-2|16|TRBV15
TGTGCCACCAGCAGACTCATAGCGGGAGACGCCGGGGAGCTGTTTTTT
CATSRLIAGDAGELFF
>-|-|TRBJ1-1|16|TRBV4-1
TGCGCCAGCAGCCCCCACCGGGAGCCCATGAACACTGAAGCTTTCTTT
CASSPHREPMNTEAFF
>-|-|TRBJ1-4|16|TRBV6-5
TGTGCCAGCAGTTACTCGTCGGGCAGAACTAATGAAAAACTGTTTTTT
CASSYSSGRTNEKLFF
>TRBD2|-|TRBJ2-1|16|TRBV7-9
TGTGCCAGCAGCTTAGCGCTTAGCGGGGAATACAATGAGCAGTTCTTC
CASSLALSGEYNEQFF
>TRBD1|-|TRBJ2-5|14|TRBV5-1
TGCGCCAGCAGCCACGGGACAGGGGAAGAAACCCAGTACTTC
CASSHGTGEETQYF
>-|-|TRBJ2-7|13|TRBV6-5
TGTGCCAGCAGTTTAGGGGGACCCTACGAGCAGTACTTC
CASSLGGPYEQYF
>-|-|TRBJ2-7|16|TRBV4-1
TGCGCCAGCAGCCCTACCGGGACCAGCAGCACCTACGAGCAGTACTTC
CASSPTGTSSTYEQYF